The entry that follows covers one TCR beta chain sequence. Its antigen is still unknown. No much larger clone exists at a distance of one base, and base qualities are not known. The CDR3, from cysteine to phenylalanine, totals 17 residues. CDR3 DNA is the only sequence kept; it has 51 bases, read in frame from the first base. The record originates from a study of blood T cell repertoires in COVID-19 (TCRdb year 2020). Background on the whole study: The collaborator samples originated in the United States, Italy and Spain and spanned the acute and convalescent phases of COVID-19. The material from the prospective study consisted of cDNA or gDNA derived from T cells, B-cell-depleted T cells, or PBMCs. The samples were drawn from two sources: the first 160 participants of the ongoing ImmuneRACE study, and fewer than 1,500 subjects contributed by 6 global collaborators. Deeply sampled blood TCRbeta repertoires from subjects exposed to, actively infected with, or recovered from COVID-19 were included in the dataset. Where available, HLA class I and class II types were obtained from metadata supplied by the sample provider rather than from assay-based typing. Nearly every sample came with metadata listing a de-identified subject ID, COVID-19 status, age in years and sex. The repertoires were released in a freely available public database meant as a resource for research on the immune response to SARS-CoV-2.

The collaborating institutions used their own protocols to collect whole blood in K2EDTA tubes. For TCRbeta analysis, collaborators shipped samples in one of three forms: frozen whole blood, isolated PBMCs, or DNA extracted from either of those sample types. Findings and caveats that apply to the study as a whole: The amount of clinical and demographic metadata varied by source and participant and was provided uncurated.

TCRbeta CDR3 regions were amplified from genomic DNA using the immunoSEQ Assay, a bias-controlled multiplex PCR. As for how the authors treated the data: Within the assay, amplification of reference gene primers was used to estimate how many nucleated cells each sample contained. To quantify the absolute abundance of each unique TCRbeta CDR3 rearrangement, sequence reads were collapsed and filtered. Productive Simpson clonality was computed per sample as the square root of Simpson's diversity index over productive rearrangements. TCRdb retrieved this table from immuneACCESS and kept in-frame rearrangements only. Not all clones are present; in checked studies, unresolved V genes account for under half, and no reason is known for the remainder. Clone size and V and J calls were adopted from that table, with D and trimming inferred from the DNA. In all, the sample holds under 150,000 clones, and 85% to 90% of those were seen once. Of the sample, 1.5% to 1.9% falls within the top ten clones.

The source of this sequence is a human donor in a cohort sampled during active COVID-19. The chain couples TRBV12-2 to TRBJ2-2; TRBD1 is the table's D call and was not checked against the DNA. TRBV12-2 is a documented pseudogene. Sequenced input: peripheral blood. Read as DNA, the sequence is TGTGCAAGTCGCCCCTTGGGCAGGGATAGAGAGGCCGGGGAGCTGTTTTTT. This translates into CASRPLGRDREAGELFF.